One T cell receptor beta chain is described in this entry. Then a second PCR, running roughly 7 to 11 cycles, was carried out with a sample-barcoded 5' primer and a J-beta primer mix. TCRdb re-analysed the 5' RACE reads in MiXCR, keeping a single row per CDR3 protein. The sample yields some 760,000 distinct CDR3 sequences, 20% to 25% seen once. The germline CDR1 and CDR2 sequences are SGHRS and YFSETQ. V lost 0 bases, J lost 7 bases, and 13 bases lay in between. This CDR3 is built from 15 residues. The source of the sample is a study of blood T cells in healthy people across ages. The same sample was also studied in work on T cells of mothers and their children.

This TCR was sampled from a boy aged 5-17 years in good health. The J gene is TRBJ1-4, the V gene TRBV5-1; tentatively, D is TRBD1 (6 bases). Sequenced material: blood. CDR3 region: CASSLEAGDTEKLFF. CDR3 bases: TGCGCCAGCAGCTTGGAGGCAGGGGATACTGAAAAACTGTTTTTT.